This T cell receptor beta chain originates from a study of identical twins (dated by TCRdb to 2015 to 2016). Looking at the study overall: To test whether fetal clonotypes persist, the study used deep sequencing on TCR alpha and beta repertoires from monozygotic twins, unrelated adults of various ages, and cord blood. To rule out contamination, the twin experiments were replicated at different times with different library preparation protocols. What the authors observed across the whole study: Abundant cord blood beta clonotypes had fewer insertions, young adult naive repertoires showed a similar but weaker trend, and memory repertoires showed no such trend. In monozygotic twins, recombination models systematically underestimated out-of-frame TCR alpha sharing, but the models matched the sharing seen between unrelated individuals. Compared with coincidental sharing between unrelated individuals, an excess of low generation-probability sequences was observed among out-of-frame TCR alpha sequences shared between twins. Conclusions relied on cross-sectional statistical analysis, since the same donors could not be followed over many years. In beta out-of-frame sequences, excess twin sharing was weaker, because having fewer shared sequences lowered the signal-to-noise ratio. Invariant T cells such as MAIT and iNKT could partly confound zero-insertion analyses, though diverse VJ usage argued against this for most clonotypes.

CDR1 and CDR2 are read off the germline V gene (reference sequence) as LNHDA and SQIVND. Taken from cysteine to phenylalanine, the CDR3 has 14 residues. CDR3 DNA is the only sequence kept; it has 42 bases, read in frame from the first base. After removal of 8 bases from V and 4 bases from J, the junction retains 7 bases not matched to a gene. Details on this clonotype: There is no known antigen for this receptor. The sample holds no much larger clone one base away, and base qualities are not on file.

All donors were healthy Caucasians. The twin cohort consisted of three pairs of female monozygotic twins, all aged roughly 18 to 29 years. Peripheral blood mononuclear cells were used as the source from which RNA for TCR libraries was isolated. Library method: 5' RACE. The sample was run on an Illumina HiSeq 2000. Template switching added a universal primer binding site, and the final cDNA carried a unique molecular identifier that allowed TCR cDNA molecules to be counted accurately. First-strand cDNA for TCR alpha and beta chains was synthesized from specific primers in the conserved constant-segment region. To control for contamination, every cDNA library was double barcoded, receiving both a SMART-Mk sample barcode and Illumina barcodes. Two successive PCR steps introduced TruSeq adapter sequences along with Illumina sample barcodes. TCR alpha and beta cDNA libraries were sequenced on the Illumina HiSeq platform with custom primers. Turning to the authors' computational methods: MiGEC was used to process raw reads and extract unique molecular identifiers, and MiXCR was used to find CDR3 positions. Recombination models were inferred per individual with the repgenHMM and IGoR tools using an EM algorithm. Shared clonotype analysis was performed with the tcR package in R, normalizing sharing by the product of cloneset sizes. To study raw recombination without the effects of thymic and clonal selection, out-of-frame nonproductive sequences were analyzed. TCRdb took the public reads, trimmed them with fastp at Q25, ran MiXCR for clone calling and kept in-frame beta chains. Rows with a matching CDR3 protein are joined into one entry that keeps the most common DNA and genes. TCRdb's processing, not the authors' own work, is the source of the V and J calls. This sample has 650,000 to 800,000 distinct CDR3 sequences in its table, and over 8.5% of those were observed once. Jointly, the top ten make up approximately 0.96% of the sample.

These data also featured in a second study, about yellow fever vaccine responses in identical twins. Looking at the second paper: According to the authors, the vaccine-induced T cell response in identical twins seemed to be partly convergent and partly specific to each individual. In identical twins, the study followed T cell clones that responded to the vaccine with precision.

The rearrangement combines TRBV19 with TRBJ2-5, with 10 junctional bases fitting TRBD2. This receptor was identified in a woman under 30 in good health. Sample: PBMCs. The sequence in DNA is TGTGCCAGTTCTAGCGGGGGAGTAATAGAGACCCAGTACTTC. Protein translation: CASSSGGVIETQYF.